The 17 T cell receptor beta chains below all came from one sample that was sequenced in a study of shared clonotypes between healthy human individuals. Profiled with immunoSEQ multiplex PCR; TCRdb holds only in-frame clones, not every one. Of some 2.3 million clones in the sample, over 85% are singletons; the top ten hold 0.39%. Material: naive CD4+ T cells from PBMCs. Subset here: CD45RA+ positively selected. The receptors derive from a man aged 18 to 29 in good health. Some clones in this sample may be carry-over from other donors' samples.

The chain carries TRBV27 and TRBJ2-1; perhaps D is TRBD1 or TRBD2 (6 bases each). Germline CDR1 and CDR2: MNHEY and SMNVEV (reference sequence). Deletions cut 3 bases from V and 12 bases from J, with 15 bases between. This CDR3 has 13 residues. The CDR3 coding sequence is TGTGCCAGCAGTTTTCAGTCGGGGGCTGGGCAGTTCTTC. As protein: CASSFQSGAGQFF.

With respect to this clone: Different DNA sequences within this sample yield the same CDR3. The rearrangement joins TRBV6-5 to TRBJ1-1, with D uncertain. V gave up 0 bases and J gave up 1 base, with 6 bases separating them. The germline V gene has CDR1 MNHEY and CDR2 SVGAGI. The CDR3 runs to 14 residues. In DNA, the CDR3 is TGTGCCAGCAGTTACTCGGGGAAGAACACTGAAGCTTTCTTT. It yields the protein CASSYSGKNTEAFF.

The DNA of the CDR3 is TGTGCCAGCAGTTTAATCAACGAGCAGTACTTC. It yields the protein CASSLINEQYF. The chain combines TRBV28 with TRBJ2-7, with D unclear. This CDR3 is built from 11 residues. V lost 2 bases, J lost 5 bases, and 4 bases lay in between. Germline V gene lookup returns CDR1 MDHEN and CDR2 SYDVKM.

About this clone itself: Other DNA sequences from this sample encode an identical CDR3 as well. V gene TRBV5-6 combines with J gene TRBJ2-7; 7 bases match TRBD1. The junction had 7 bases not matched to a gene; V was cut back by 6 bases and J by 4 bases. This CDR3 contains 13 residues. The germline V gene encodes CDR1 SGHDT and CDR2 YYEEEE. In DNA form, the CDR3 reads TGTGCCAGCAACAGGGGATTAGGATACGAGCAGTACTTC. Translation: CASNRGLGYEQYF.

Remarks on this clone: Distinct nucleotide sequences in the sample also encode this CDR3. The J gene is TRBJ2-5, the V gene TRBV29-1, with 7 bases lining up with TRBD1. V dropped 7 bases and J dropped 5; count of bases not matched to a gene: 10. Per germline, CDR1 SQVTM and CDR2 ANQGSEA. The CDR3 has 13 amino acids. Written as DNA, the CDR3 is TGCAGCGCCGGGGACAGAGGGGGCGAGACCCAGTACTTC. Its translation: CSAGDRGGETQYF.

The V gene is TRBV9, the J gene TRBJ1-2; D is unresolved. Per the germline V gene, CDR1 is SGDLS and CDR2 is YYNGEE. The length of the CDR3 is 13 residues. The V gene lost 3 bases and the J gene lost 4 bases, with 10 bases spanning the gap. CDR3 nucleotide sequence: TGTGCCAGCAGCGCAAGGGCTGGCTATGGCTACACCTTC. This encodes CASSARAGYGYTF. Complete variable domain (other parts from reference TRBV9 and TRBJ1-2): DSGVTQTPKHLITATGQRVTLRCSPRSGDLSVYWYQQSLDQGLQFLIQYYNGEERAKGNILERFSAQQFPDLHSELNLSSLELGDSALYFCASSARAGYGYTFGSGTRLTVV.

The CDR3 coding sequence is TGTGCCAGTAGTCGGGTCGTCTTGACAGGGGGCATGTCCTACGAGCAGTACTTC. It yields the protein CASSRVVLTGGMSYEQYF. V usage is TRBV19 and J usage is TRBJ2-7, with 10 positions matching TRBD1. Germline V gene sequence: CDR1 LNHDA, CDR2 SQIVND (reference sequence). V dropped 5 bases and J dropped 1; count of bases not matched to a gene: 14. The CDR3 loop spans 18 amino acids.

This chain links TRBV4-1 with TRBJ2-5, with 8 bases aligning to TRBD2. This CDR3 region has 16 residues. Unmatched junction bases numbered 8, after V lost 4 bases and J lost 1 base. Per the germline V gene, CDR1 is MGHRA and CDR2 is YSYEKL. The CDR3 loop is CASSRGASGRQETQYF. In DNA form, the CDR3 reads TGCGCCAGCAGCCGGGGGGCTAGCGGGCGCCAAGAGACCCAGTACTTC.

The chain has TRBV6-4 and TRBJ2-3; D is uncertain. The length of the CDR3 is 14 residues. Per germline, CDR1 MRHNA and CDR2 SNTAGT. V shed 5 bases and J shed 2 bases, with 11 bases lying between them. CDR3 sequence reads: CASSHNGPTDTQYF. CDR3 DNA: TGTGCCAGCAGTCATAACGGACCCACAGATACGCAGTATTTT.

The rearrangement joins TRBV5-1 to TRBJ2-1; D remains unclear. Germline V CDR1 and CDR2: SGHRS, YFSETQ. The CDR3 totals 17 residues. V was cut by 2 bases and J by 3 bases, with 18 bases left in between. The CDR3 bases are TGCGCCAGCAGCTTTTCCCCCATAAACCGTTACTACAATGAGCAGTTCTTC. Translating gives CASSFSPINRYYNEQFF.

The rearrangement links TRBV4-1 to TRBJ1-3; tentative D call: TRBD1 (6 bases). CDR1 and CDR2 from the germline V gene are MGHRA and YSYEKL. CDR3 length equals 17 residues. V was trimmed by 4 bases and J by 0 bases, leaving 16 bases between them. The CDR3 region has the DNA TGCGCCAGCAGCCGAGGGGGGTTAGTGGACTCTGGAAACACCATATATTTT. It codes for CASSRGGLVDSGNTIYF.

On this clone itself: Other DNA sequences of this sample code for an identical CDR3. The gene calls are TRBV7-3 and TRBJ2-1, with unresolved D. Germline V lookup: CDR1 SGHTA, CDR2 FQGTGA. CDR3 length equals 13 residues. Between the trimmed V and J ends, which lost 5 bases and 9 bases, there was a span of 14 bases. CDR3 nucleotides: TGTGCCAGCAGCCCGACCGGGTCTGGTGAGCAGTTCTTC. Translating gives CASSPTGSGEQFF.

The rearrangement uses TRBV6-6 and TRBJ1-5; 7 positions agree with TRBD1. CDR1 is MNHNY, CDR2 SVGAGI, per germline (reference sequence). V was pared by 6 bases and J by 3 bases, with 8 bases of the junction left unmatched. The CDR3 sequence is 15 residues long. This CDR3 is CASRPRGDYNQPQHF. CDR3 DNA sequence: TGTGCCAGCAGACCCAGGGGGGATTACAATCAGCCCCAGCATTTT.

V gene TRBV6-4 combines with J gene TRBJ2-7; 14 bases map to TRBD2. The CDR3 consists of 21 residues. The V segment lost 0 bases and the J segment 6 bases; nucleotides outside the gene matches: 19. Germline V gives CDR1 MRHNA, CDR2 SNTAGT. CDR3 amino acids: CASSDSGEETSGRAKLSEQYF. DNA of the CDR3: TGTGCCAGCAGTGACTCAGGTGAAGAGACTAGCGGGAGGGCCAAGCTTTCCGAGCAGTACTTC.

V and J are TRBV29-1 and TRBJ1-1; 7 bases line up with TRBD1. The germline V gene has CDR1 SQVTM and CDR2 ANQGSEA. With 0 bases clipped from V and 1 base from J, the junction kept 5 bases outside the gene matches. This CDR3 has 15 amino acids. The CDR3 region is CSVEDRTGKNTEAFF. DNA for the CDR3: TGCAGCGTTGAAGACAGGACAGGAAAGAACACTGAAGCTTTCTTT.

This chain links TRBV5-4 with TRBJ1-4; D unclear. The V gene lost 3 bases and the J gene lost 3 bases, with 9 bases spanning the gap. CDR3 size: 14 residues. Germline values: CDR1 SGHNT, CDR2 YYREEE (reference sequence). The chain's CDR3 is CASSSSGANEKLFF. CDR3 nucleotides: TGTGCCAGCAGCTCATCCGGCGCTAATGAAAAACTGTTTTTT. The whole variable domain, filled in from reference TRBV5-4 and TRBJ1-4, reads ETGVTQSPTHLIKTRGQQVTLRCSSQSGHNTVSWYQQALGQGPQFIFQYYREEENGRGNFPPRFSGLQFPNYSSELNVNALELDDSALYLCASSSSGANEKLFFGSGTQLSVL.

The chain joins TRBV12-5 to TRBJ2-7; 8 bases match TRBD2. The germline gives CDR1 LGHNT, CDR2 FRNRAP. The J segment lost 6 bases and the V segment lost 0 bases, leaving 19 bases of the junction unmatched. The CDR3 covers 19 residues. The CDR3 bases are TGTGCTAGTGGTTTGGTACTCGGGTGCGGGAGGAATCTGATGGGCGAGCAGTACTTC. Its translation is CASGLVLGCGRNLMGEQYF.